Detailed here is one T cell receptor (beta chain). The entry originates in a study of blood T cell repertoires in COVID-19. On the study more broadly: Spain, Italy and the United States supplied samples that represented acute and convalescent COVID-19. Sample material is recorded as cDNA or gDNA derived from T cells, B-cell-depleted T cells, or PBMCs.

V gave up 10 bases and J gave up 2 bases, with 20 bases separating them. In germline, CDR1 is SGHAT, CDR2 FQNNGV. The CDR3 sequence is 15 residues long. Authors' data handling: Using reference gene primer amplification, nucleated cell counts were estimated. This table comes from immunoSEQ multiplex PCR, and its TCRdb copy is limited to in-frame clones, with some not included. V, J and clone size derive from that table, while D and trimming were established from the DNA sequence. This sample has about 140,000 clones; roughly 80% occur once, and the top ten carry 9%. Sequencing was carried out using peripheral blood. This chain uses TRBV11-2 with TRBJ1-2; D is perhaps TRBD1 (6 bases). The receptor comes from a woman aged 45-59 years with active or convalescent COVID-19. Here the CDR3 reads CATRNYRDPNYGYTF. The CDR3 DNA reads as TGTGCCACCCGGAATTACAGGGACCCCAACTATGGCTACACCTTC.